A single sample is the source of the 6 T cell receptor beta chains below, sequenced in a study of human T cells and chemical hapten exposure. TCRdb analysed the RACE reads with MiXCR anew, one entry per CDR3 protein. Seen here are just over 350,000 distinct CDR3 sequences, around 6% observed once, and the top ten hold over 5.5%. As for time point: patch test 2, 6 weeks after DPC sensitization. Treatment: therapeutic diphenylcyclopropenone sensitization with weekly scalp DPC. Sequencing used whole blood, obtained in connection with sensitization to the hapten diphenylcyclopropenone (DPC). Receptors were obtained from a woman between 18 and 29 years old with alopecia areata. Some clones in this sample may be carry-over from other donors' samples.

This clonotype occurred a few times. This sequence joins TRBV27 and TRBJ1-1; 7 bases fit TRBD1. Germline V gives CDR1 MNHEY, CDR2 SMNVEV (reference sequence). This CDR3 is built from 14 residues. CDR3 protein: CAVWRIGGGAEAFF. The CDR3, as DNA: TGTGCGGTATGGAGGATAGGAGGGGGCGCTGAAGCTTTCTTT.

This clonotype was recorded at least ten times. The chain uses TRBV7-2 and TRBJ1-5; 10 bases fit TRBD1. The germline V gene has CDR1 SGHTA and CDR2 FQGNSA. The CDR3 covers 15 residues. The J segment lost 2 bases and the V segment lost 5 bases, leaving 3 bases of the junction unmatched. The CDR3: CASSADRGRNQPQHF. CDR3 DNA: TGTGCCAGCAGCGCCGACAGGGGGCGCAATCAGCCCCAGCATTTT.

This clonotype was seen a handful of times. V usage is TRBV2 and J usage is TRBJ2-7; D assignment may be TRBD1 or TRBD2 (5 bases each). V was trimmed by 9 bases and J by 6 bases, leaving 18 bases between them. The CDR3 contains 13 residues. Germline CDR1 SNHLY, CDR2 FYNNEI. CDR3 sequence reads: CASHRDAALEQYF. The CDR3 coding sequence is TGTGCCAGTCACCGGGACGCAGCTCTCGAGCAGTACTTC.

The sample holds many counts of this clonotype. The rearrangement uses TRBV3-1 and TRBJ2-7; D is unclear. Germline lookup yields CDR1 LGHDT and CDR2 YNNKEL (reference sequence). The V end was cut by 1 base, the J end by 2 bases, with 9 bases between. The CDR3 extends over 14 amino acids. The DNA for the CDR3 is TGTGCCAGCAGCCAAGCGACGGTAACCTACGAGCAGTACTTC. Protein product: CASSQATVTYEQYF.

In nucleotides, the CDR3 is TGTGCCAGCAGTTCCCAAAGACCATCCTACGAGCAGTACTTC. Its protein product is CASSSQRPSYEQYF. The V gene is TRBV28, the J gene TRBJ2-7; no firm D call. The CDR3 consists of 14 residues. In germline, CDR1 is MDHEN, CDR2 SYDVKM. Deletions cut 4 bases from V and 1 base from J, with 11 bases between. The full variable domain, rest sourced from reference TRBV28 and TRBJ2-7, is DVKVTQSSRYLVKRTGEKVFLECVQDMDHENMFWYRQDPGLGLRLIYFSYDVKMKEKGDIPEGYSVSREKKERFSLILESASTNQTSMYLCASSSQRPSYEQYFGPGTRLTVT.

The CDR3 bases are TGTGCCAGCAGTTTTGGAACCGTTGGGTACACCTTC. It encodes CASSFGTVGYTF. The gene calls are TRBV12-3 or TRBV12-4 and TRBJ1-2; no firm D call. Trimming shortened V by 3 bases and J by 11 bases, and 13 bases separated the two germline ends. The CDR3 runs 12 residues.